The 5 T cell receptor beta chains below all came from one sample that was sequenced in a study of CD8+CD57+ T cells in acquired aplastic anemia. All sequencing subjects had displayed CD8+CD57+ cell expansion on flow cytometry. According to the study, genomic DNA was the template for TCR beta VDJ and CDR3 profiling. TCRdb reanalysed the reads using MiXCR and keeps one entry per CDR3 protein. The sample consists of roughly 250,000 distinct CDR3 sequences, roughly 80% of them appearing once. The sample was sorted CD4+, CD8+, or CD8+CD57+ T cells (not recorded which) from PBMCs. The receptors here all came from a human donor with aplastic anemia.

Regarding this clonotype: The conserved phenylalanine or tryptophan is not found at the CDR3 terminus, so this likely reflects a read error. V usage is TRBV2 and J usage is TRBJ1-2; D gene unclear. Germline-derived CDR1 and CDR2 are SNHLY and FYNNEI. This CDR3 region has 15 residues. Trimming stripped 6 bases from V and 5 bases from J, with 19 bases between. The CDR3 sequence is CASSPVDGIVYGYTL. The CDR3 DNA follows: TGTGCCAGCAGCCCCGTTGACGGCATCGTATATGGCTACACCCTC.

The V and J genes are TRBV9 and TRBJ2-1; D remains unclear. The CDR3 consists of 16 residues. V lost 0 bases to trimming and J lost 9 bases, with 19 bases between them. Germline values: CDR1 SGDLS, CDR2 YYNGEE. The CDR3 region has the DNA TGTGCCAGCAGCGTAGGGTCAGGCACGCGGTATTTTGAGCAGTTCTTC. It codes for CASSVGSGTRYFEQFF.

Comment on this clonotype: It is unclear where the CDR3 begins or ends on the DNA, so no DNA is shown, and the CDR3 is as TCRdb lists it. The chain is built from TRBV2 and TRBJ1-1; the table assigns TRBD1, which was not confirmed against the DNA. The CDR3 region is 17 residues in length, termini included. Germline CDR1 and CDR2: SNHLY and FYNNEI. The CDR3: CASGDGDRDAQYFDPFF.

The chain links TRBV5-6 to TRBJ1-2; maybe TRBD1 (5 bases). V was cut by 0 bases and J by 6 bases, with 15 bases left in between. The CDR3 runs to 15 residues. CDR1 and CDR2 (germline): SGHDT, YYEEEE. The CDR3 sequence: CASSLERDGHHGYTF. The CDR3 DNA reads TGTGCCAGCAGCTTGGAGAGGGACGGGCACCATGGCTACACCTTC.

The gene calls are TRBV5-1 and TRBJ2-5, with 8 bases that match TRBD2. The CDR3 totals 14 residues. After removal of 2 bases from V and 7 bases from J, the junction contained 7 bases not matched to a gene. Germline V gene data show CDR1 as SGHRS and CDR2 as YFSETQ. CDR3 loop: CASSLSGGHTTQYF. The DNA for the CDR3 is TGCGCCAGCAGCTTATCGGGGGGGCACACGACCCAGTACTTC.